This T cell receptor beta chain was found in a study of T cell clonality in common variable immunodeficiency. General study points: CVID subjects had higher TCRbeta clonality than healthy controls, most marked in about a third. Reportedly, TCR beta sequences from common variable immunodeficiency showed fewer deletions and N-nucleotide insertions. CVID subjects shared fewer TCRbeta clones than healthy controls did. Repertoire-complication correlations in CVID were limited by patient heterogeneity.

Clones were sequenced by immunoSEQ multiplex PCR, and TCRdb holds only the in-frame ones, with some missing. The sample contains under 40,000 clones, none of them singletons. As regards this clone: Its antigen remains unidentified. The CDR3 end falls 3 residues outside the read, so it is completed with the germline J gene.

Blood came from CVID subjects not ill and not taking immunomodulatory or immunosuppressive medication. The CDR3 is 14 residues long. The germline CDR1 and CDR2 sequences are SGHAT and FQNNGV. Losses at the gene ends were 9 bases for V and 5 bases for J; bases not matched to a gene: 10. The sequence was obtained from a human donor with common variable immunodeficiency. Sequenced material: peripheral blood mononuclear cells. The V call is TRBV11-2, the J call TRBJ2-1, with 7 positions matching TRBD2. Here the CDR3 reads CASTGLEGHNEQFF. CDR3 bases read: TGTGCCAGTACCGGACTAGAGGGCCACAATGAG.